A selection of T cell receptor beta chains follows, all from one sample in a study of blood T cell repertoires in COVID-19. Sequencing used immunoSEQ multiplex PCR; TCRdb keeps in-frame clones, though not all of them. The table includes approximately 400,000 clones, approximately 90% detected once. The sample consisted of PBMCs or T cells enriched from blood (not recorded which). Receptors originate from a woman between 40 and 50 years old who had been exposed to COVID-19. Each CDR3 is given with its conserved first and last residue. The order of the fields is D gene, V gene, J gene, clone size, CDR3 protein, CDR3 DNA. D genes are given only for firm matches. Size values are once, few and many counts, or a class for expanded clones, and some rows have none.

>-|TRBV5-6|TRBJ2-2|-
CASSRNTGTNTGELFF
TGTGCCAGCAGCCGGAATACAGGGACGAACACCGGGGAGCTGTTTTTT
>-|TRBV29-1|TRBJ2-7|-
CSAQGLPAYEQYF
TGCAGCGCTCAGGGACTCCCAGCCTACGAGCAGTACTTC
>TRBD2|TRBV29-1|TRBJ2-1|-
CSVELAGYNEQFF
TGCAGCGTTGAACTAGCGGGTTATAATGAGCAGTTCTTC
>TRBD1|TRBV27|TRBJ1-1|-
CASSNKTGAASVAFF
TGTGCCAGCAGTAACAAAACAGGGGCCGCATCGGTAGCTTTCTTT
>-|TRBV5-1|TRBJ1-6|-
CASSLARGIVTSPLHF
TGCGCCAGCAGCTTGGCCCGGGGAATCGTGACTTCACCCCTCCACTTT
>TRBD2|TRBV3-1/TRBV3-2|TRBJ2-1|-
CASSQVSSGRAQFF
TGTGCCAGCAGCCAAGTTTCTAGCGGGAGGGCTCAGTTCTTC
>-|TRBV5-1|TRBJ1-6|-
CASSLGRTEGNSPLHF
TGCGCCAGCAGCTTGGGGCGGACTGAGGGAAATTCACCCCTCCACTTT
>-|TRBV9|TRBJ2-2|-
CASSVGTRAPDTGELFF
TGTGCCAGCAGCGTAGGTACGCGGGCACCGGACACCGGGGAGCTGTTTTTT
>-|TRBV24-1|TRBJ1-1|-
CATRRGDEAFF
TGTGCCACCAGACGGGGGGATGAAGCTTTCTTT
>-|TRBV7-2|TRBJ2-3|-
CASSLVRGTTDTQYF
TGTGCCAGCAGCTTAGTCCGCGGGACGACAGATACGCAGTATTTT
>-|TRBV11-2|TRBJ1-4|-
CASSDKVPLKLFF
TGTGCCAGCAGCGACAAAGTCCCGTTGAAACTGTTTTTT
>-|TRBV7-8|TRBJ1-4|-
CASSLGAANEKLFF
TGTGCCAGCAGCTTAGGAGCGGCTAATGAAAAACTGTTTTTT
>TRBD1|TRBV28|TRBJ2-5|-
CASSLYGQGDSQETQYF
TGTGCCAGCAGTTTATACGGACAGGGGGACTCCCAAGAGACCCAGTACTTC
>TRBD1|TRBV27|TRBJ1-1|-
CASSFDPTGRTEAFF
TGTGCCAGCAGTTTCGATCCGACAGGGAGGACTGAAGCTTTCTTT
>TRBD1|TRBV6-5|TRBJ1-2|-
CASRKGGVSYGYTF
TGTGCCAGCAGAAAAGGGGGCGTCAGCTATGGCTACACCTTC
>-|TRBV11-2|TRBJ1-1|-
CASSPKWGRGIAEAFF
TGTGCCAGCAGCCCTAAATGGGGTAGGGGGATCGCTGAAGCTTTCTTT
>-|TRBV2|TRBJ1-1|-
CASSERFTEAFF
TGTGCCAGCAGTGAACGGTTCACTGAAGCTTTCTTT
>-|TRBV19|TRBJ1-2|-
CASSTRSADYGYTF
TGTGCCAGTAGTACTCGGTCCGCGGACTATGGCTACACCTTC
>-|TRBV29-1|TRBJ1-4|-
CSVGALGATNEKLFF
TGCAGCGTTGGCGCTTTGGGAGCAACTAATGAAAAACTGTTTTTT
>-|TRBV7-2|TRBJ1-5|once
CASSGQANQPQHF
TGTGCCAGCAGCGGGCAGGCAAATCAGCCCCAGCATTTT
>TRBD1|TRBV5-4|TRBJ2-3|-
CASSWQGGTDTQYF
TGTGCCAGCAGCTGGCAGGGGGGCACAGATACGCAGTATTTT
>TRBD1|TRBV19|TRBJ1-2|-
CASSPRQGAYTF
TGTGCCAGTAGTCCTAGACAGGGCGCTTACACCTTC
>-|TRBV7-8|TRBJ2-7|-
CASSLVTQNLYEQYF
TGTGCCAGCAGCTTAGTCACACAAAATCTCTACGAGCAGTACTTC
>-|TRBV21-1|TRBJ2-7|-
CASSKGGTSGSIYEQYF
TGTGCCAGCAGCAAAGGGGGGACTAGCGGGAGTATCTACGAGCAGTACTTC
>-|TRBV5-1|TRBJ1-2|-
CASSRGGNYGYTF
TGCGCCAGCAGCAGGGGTGGAAACTATGGCTACACCTTC
>-|TRBV18|TRBJ1-6|-
CASSPRPLGGTQGNSPLHF
TGTGCCAGCTCACCACGACCTCTTGGGGGAACGCAGGGGAATTCACCCCTCCACTTT
>TRBD2|TRBV7-2|TRBJ2-7|-
CASSWASGSYEQYF
TGTGCCAGCAGCTGGGCTAGCGGGAGTTACGAGCAGTACTTC
>-|TRBV7-2|TRBJ2-3|-
CASSLKGGSTDTQYF
TGTGCCAGCAGCTTAAAAGGAGGTAGCACAGATACGCAGTATTTT
>TRBD2|TRBV7-6|TRBJ2-3|-
CASSSKAGGSHTQYF
TGTGCCAGCAGCTCCAAAGCGGGAGGCTCGCATACGCAGTATTTT
>TRBD2|TRBV7-9|TRBJ2-1|-
CASSLGGRAEWTYNEQFF
TGTGCCAGCAGCTTAGGAGGGAGGGCAGAATGGACCTACAATGAGCAGTTCTTC
>TRBD2|TRBV19|TRBJ2-6|-
CASSVLAGMSGANVLTF
TGTGCCAGTAGTGTACTAGCGGGGATGTCTGGGGCCAACGTCCTGACTTTC
>-|TRBV7-3|TRBJ1-1|-
CASSLRQNTEAFF
TGTGCCAGCAGCTTAAGGCAAAACACTGAAGCTTTCTTT
>TRBD1|TRBV30|TRBJ1-2|-
CAWSAAPGGGYTF
TGTGCCTGGAGTGCAGCCCCAGGGGGAGGCTACACCTTC
>TRBD1|TRBV7-9|TRBJ2-2|-
CASSFRQGGNTGELFF
TGTGCCAGCAGCTTCAGACAGGGGGGAAACACCGGGGAGCTGTTTTTT
>-|TRBV27|TRBJ1-1|-
CASRIFSVMNTEAFF
TGTGCCAGCAGAATATTTTCGGTCATGAACACTGAAGCTTTCTTT
>-|TRBV7-9|TRBJ2-3|-
CASSPRPEGLPPDTQYF
TGTGCCAGCAGCCCCCGCCCGGAGGGGCTCCCCCCAGATACGCAGTATTTT
>-|TRBV29-1|TRBJ1-1|once
CSVGAGGNTEAFF
TGCAGCGTTGGAGCGGGGGGCAACACTGAAGCTTTCTTT
>-|TRBV5-6|TRBJ2-7|-
CASSLVVLARGEQYF
TGTGCCAGCAGCTTGGTCGTCCTTGCGCGGGGCGAGCAGTACTTC
>-|TRBV6-5|TRBJ1-3|-
CASSSPTLQSGNTIYF
TGTGCCAGCAGTTCCCCGACCCTACAGTCTGGAAACACCATATATTTT
>-|TRBV4-3|TRBJ2-1|few
CASSQDWLARGNEQFF
TGCGCCAGCAGCCAAGATTGGCTAGCCCGTGGCAATGAGCAGTTCTTC
>TRBD1|TRBV19|TRBJ2-6|once
CASSIKGQVIPGANVLTF
TGTGCCAGTAGTATAAAAGGACAGGTAATTCCTGGGGCCAACGTCCTGACTTTC
>TRBD1|TRBV29-1|TRBJ1-2|-
CSVEDPPTGGAGYTF
TGCAGCGTTGAAGATCCCCCCACAGGGGGCGCCGGGTACACCTTC
>TRBD1|TRBV7-8|TRBJ1-3|-
CASSLVGTASGNTIYF
TGTGCCAGCAGCTTAGTCGGGACAGCCTCTGGAAACACCATATATTTT
>TRBD2|TRBV24-1|TRBJ2-3|-
CATSARGGADTQYF
TGTGCCACCAGTGCGCGGGGGGGCGCAGATACGCAGTATTTT
>TRBD1|TRBV30|TRBJ1-1|few
CAWATGGAAEAFF
TGTGCCTGGGCTACAGGGGGGGCGGCTGAAGCTTTCTTT
>TRBD1|TRBV19|TRBJ1-2|-
CASKDRGIANYGYTF
TGTGCCAGTAAGGACAGGGGGATCGCTAACTATGGCTACACCTTC
>TRBD2|TRBV7-2|TRBJ2-7|once
CASSLVGGGTYEQYF
TGTGCCAGCAGCTTAGTCGGGGGGGGCACCTACGAGCAGTACTTC
>TRBD2|TRBV6-5|TRBJ2-7|-
CASSLGLAGSEQYF
TGTGCCAGCAGTCTGGGACTAGCGGGATCCGAGCAGTACTTC
>TRBD1|TRBV5-1|TRBJ1-5|few
CASSSGTGSNQPQHF
TGCGCCAGCAGCTCCGGGACAGGTAGCAATCAGCCCCAGCATTTT
>TRBD1|TRBV5-4|TRBJ1-5|-
CASSLDRGLGQPQHF
TGTGCCAGCAGCTTGGACAGGGGATTGGGACAGCCCCAGCATTTT
>TRBD1|TRBV2|TRBJ1-2|once
CASRFLTGEVGGYTF
TGTGCCAGCAGATTCCTCACAGGGGAGGTGGGAGGCTACACCTTC
>TRBD2|TRBV7-9|TRBJ2-1|few
CASSSPTSGRANEQFF
TGTGCCAGCAGCTCACCGACTAGCGGGAGAGCCAATGAGCAGTTCTTC
>TRBD2|TRBV5-1|TRBJ2-5|once
CASSSAGGRETQYF
TGCGCCAGCAGCTCAGCGGGGGGGCGAGAGACCCAGTACTTC